The 12 T cell receptor beta chains below come from one sample, sequenced in a study of Ad26.COV2.S vaccination and SARS-CoV-2 variants. Sequencing used immunoSEQ multiplex PCR; TCRdb keeps in-frame clones, though not all of them. The table shows about 440,000 clones, with roughly 89% occurring only once. The treatment is: 15 to 20 received Ad26.COV2.S at low or high dose, single or two shots; about 5 received placebo; per-sample allocation not given. Sampling was done on day 63 after the first vaccine or placebo injection. Source: peripheral blood, taken in a trial of Ad26.COV2.S vaccine versus placebo. Receptors originate from a person between 18 and 60 years old who received the Ad26.COV2.S COVID-19 vaccine or a placebo.

The V gene is TRBV28, the J gene TRBJ1-5; no clear D gene. With 1 base removed from V and 5 bases from J, the gap between germline ends came to 3 bases. This CDR3 spans 12 amino acids. Germline V gene lookup returns CDR1 MDHEN and CDR2 SYDVKM. CDR3: CASSLFYQPQHF. The CDR3 bases are TGTGCCAGCAGTTTATTTTATCAGCCCCAGCATTTT.

The J gene is TRBJ1-1, the V gene TRBV28, with 11 bases that match TRBD1. This CDR3 is 13 amino acids long. Per germline, CDR1 MDHEN and CDR2 SYDVKM. With V trimmed by 5 bases and J by 6 bases, 2 bases remained unmatched. CDR3 protein: CASSGQGAPEAFF. The CDR3 region has the DNA TGTGCCAGCAGTGGACAGGGGGCCCCTGAAGCTTTCTTT.

The DNA for the CDR3 is TGTGCCAGCAAGACTAGTTGGAGCACAGATACGCAGTATTTT. Translated: CASKTSWSTDTQYF. The rearrangement uses TRBV2 and TRBJ2-3; D is possibly TRBD2 (6 bases). Trimming stripped 7 bases from V and 0 bases from J, with 11 bases between. This CDR3 is 14 amino acids long. Germline V lookup: CDR1 SNHLY, CDR2 FYNNEI.

This clone was counted a few times. The V call is TRBV28, the J call TRBJ2-7; D possibly corresponds to TRBD2 (6 bases). V lost 4 bases, J lost 2 bases, and 18 bases lay in between. The CDR3 runs to 16 residues. Germline CDR1 MDHEN, CDR2 SYDVKM. Here the CDR3 reads CASSSFPGGMPYEQYF. CDR3 in DNA: TGTGCCAGCAGTTCGTTTCCGGGCGGGATGCCCTACGAGCAGTACTTC.

The chain is built from TRBV5-1 and TRBJ2-1; D is ambiguous. The CDR3 length is 15 residues. Germline lookup yields CDR1 SGHRS and CDR2 YFSETQ. V gave up 0 bases and J gave up 2 bases, with 9 bases separating them. CDR3 region: CASSLGGATYNEQFF. The CDR3 nucleotides are TGCGCCAGCAGCTTGGGTGGCGCTACCTACAATGAGCAGTTCTTC. The variable domain in full, with the rest retrieved from reference TRBV5-1 and TRBJ2-1, is KAGVTQTPRYLIKTRGQQVTLSCSPISGHRSVSWYQQTPGQGLQFLFEYFSETQRNKGNFPGRFSGRQFSNSRSEMNVSTLELGDSALYLCASSLGGATYNEQFFGPGTRLTVL.

In its sample, this clone was seen a few times. The chain couples TRBV24-1 to TRBJ2-2, with D perhaps TRBD1 (5 bases). This CDR3 region has 17 residues. Looked up from germline, CDR1 is KGHDR and CDR2 is SFDVKD. V lost 2 bases, J lost 7 bases, and 19 bases lay in between. The CDR3 DNA follows: TGTGCCACCAGTGATTCGGTAGGTCTACAGGCTGGCGGGGAGCTGTTTTTT. Its translation: CATSDSVGLQAGGELFF.

The genes are TRBV6-5 and TRBJ1-6; TRBD1 matches at 8 bases. From germline, CDR1 is MNHEY and CDR2 SVGAGI. V dropped 6 bases and J dropped 9; count of bases not matched to a gene: 4. The CDR3 has 13 residues. DNA of the CDR3: TGTGCCAGCAGAATAGACAGGGGTTCACCCCTCCACTTT. This codes for CASRIDRGSPLHF.

In this sample, this clone turned up once. The chain employs TRBV2 and TRBJ1-5; a weak D match, TRBD1 (5 bases). V dropped 4 bases and J dropped 6 bases, with 10 bases sitting between them. This CDR3 is built from 13 residues. Germline CDR1 SNHLY, CDR2 FYNNEI. The CDR3, as DNA: TGTGCCAGCAGTGGACCGGGGGGTCAGCCCCAGCATTTT. As protein: CASSGPGGQPQHF.

This clone has only one observation. V is TRBV7-3 and J is TRBJ2-2; no reliable D call. V was clipped by 1 base and J by 1 base, with 7 bases between them. This CDR3 region has 15 residues. CDR1 and CDR2 (germline): SGHTA, FQGTGA. The CDR3 reads CASSLRLGNTGELFF. The CDR3 DNA follows: TGTGCCAGCAGCTTAAGACTGGGGAACACCGGGGAGCTGTTTTTT. The full variable domain, in which reference TRBV7-3 and TRBJ2-2 provide the parts outside the CDR3, is GAGVSQTPSNKVTEKGKYVELRCDPISGHTALYWYRQSLGQGPEFLIYFQGTGAADDSGLPNDRFFAVRPEGSVSTLKIQRTERGDSAVYLCASSLRLGNTGELFFGEGSRLTVL.

V is TRBV7-9 and J is TRBJ1-4; tentatively, D is TRBD1 (5 bases). The germline V and J ends were trimmed by 2 bases and 5 bases, with 15 bases remaining between them. Germline loops: CDR1 SEHNR, CDR2 FQNEAQ (reference sequence). This CDR3 region has 16 residues. CDR3 bases: TGTGCCAGCAGCTTATCAAAGGAGGGGTGGAATGAAAAACTGTTTTTT. Protein product: CASSLSKEGWNEKLFF.

The rearrangement joins TRBV6-2 or TRBV6-3 to TRBJ1-1; 10 bases agree with TRBD1. J was trimmed by 0 bases and V by 0 bases; bases with no gene match: 10. The CDR3 is made up of 19 amino acids. The germline V gene has CDR1 MNHEY and CDR2 SVGEGT. In DNA form, the CDR3 reads TGTGCCAGCAGTTACTCGATAGGGGACAGGGGACACATGAACACTGAAGCTTTCTTT. It is translated as CASSYSIGDRGHMNTEAFF.

The genes are TRBV6-1 and TRBJ2-5; 7 positions agree with TRBD2. The V gene's germline CDR1 is MNHNS and CDR2 SASEGT. The length of the CDR3 is 16 residues. V was pared by 2 bases and J by 4 bases, with 10 bases of the junction left unmatched. As DNA, the CDR3 is TGTGCCAGCAGTGAAAGAGGCGGGAGAGTCCCAGAGACCCAGTACTTC. It is translated as CASSERGGRVPETQYF.